Included here is one T cell receptor beta chain sequence, with context. Its target is not known. CDR1 and CDR2 from the germline V gene are MGHRA and YSYEKL. This CDR3 contains 13 residues. Trimming left V 2 bases short and J 9 bases short, with 8 bases between. This specimen comes from a study of identical twins. TCRdb re-called the 5' RACE reads through MiXCR, storing one row per CDR3 protein. The sample carries roughly 1.6 million distinct CDR3 sequences, under 35% recorded once. All donors were healthy, and all were Caucasian. Study-level findings and limits: Out-of-frame alpha sequences common to twins were enriched for low generation probability. Twin sharing of out-of-frame TCR alpha was underestimated by models in monozygotic pairs. Memory repertoires lacked the insertion deficit that abundant cord blood beta clonotypes showed.

The TCR originated in a newborn girl in good health. This chain joins TRBV4-1 and TRBJ1-6; D call uncertain. Sequenced material: cord blood. CDR3 region: CASSQSPVSPLHF. The CDR3 bases are TGCGCCAGCAGCCAATCCCCGGTTTCACCCCTCCACTTT.